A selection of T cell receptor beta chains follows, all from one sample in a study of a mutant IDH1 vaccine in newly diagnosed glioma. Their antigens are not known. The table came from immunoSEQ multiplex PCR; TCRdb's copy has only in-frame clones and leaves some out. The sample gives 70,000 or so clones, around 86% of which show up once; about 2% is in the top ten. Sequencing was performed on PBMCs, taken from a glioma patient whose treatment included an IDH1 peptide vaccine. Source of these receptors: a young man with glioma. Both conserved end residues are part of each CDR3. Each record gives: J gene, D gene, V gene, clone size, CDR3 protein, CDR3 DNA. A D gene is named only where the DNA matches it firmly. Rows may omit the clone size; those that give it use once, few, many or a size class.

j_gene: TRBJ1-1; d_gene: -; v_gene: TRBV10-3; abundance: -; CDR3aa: CAIGYTEGGTEAFF; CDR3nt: TGTGCCATCGGCTACACCGAGGGAGGCACTGAAGCTTTCTTT
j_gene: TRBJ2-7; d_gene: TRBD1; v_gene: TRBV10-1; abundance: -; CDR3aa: CASSGGGAGEQYF; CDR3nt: TGCGCCAGCAGTGGAGGGGGCGCGGGCGAGCAGTACTTC
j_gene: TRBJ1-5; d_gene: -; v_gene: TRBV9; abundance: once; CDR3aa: CASGRGAQPQHF; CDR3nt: TGTGCCAGCGGGAGGGGGGCTCAGCCCCAGCATTTT
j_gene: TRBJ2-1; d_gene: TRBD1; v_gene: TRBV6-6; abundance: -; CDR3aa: CASRRQGWTYNEQFF; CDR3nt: TGTGCCAGCAGGCGACAGGGGTGGACCTACAATGAGCAGTTCTTC
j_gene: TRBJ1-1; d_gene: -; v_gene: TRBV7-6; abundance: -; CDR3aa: CASSLGGEGPEAFF; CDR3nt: TGTGCCAGCAGCTTAGGCGGGGAGGGCCCTGAAGCTTTCTTT
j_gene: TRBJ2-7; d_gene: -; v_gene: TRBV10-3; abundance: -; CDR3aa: CATLAQNYEQYF; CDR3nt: TGTGCCACCCTGGCTCAAAACTACGAGCAGTACTTC
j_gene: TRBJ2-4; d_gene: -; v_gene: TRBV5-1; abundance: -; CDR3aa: CASSLSRSDIQYF; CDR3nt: TGCGCCAGCAGCTTGTCGCGCTCCGACATTCAGTACTTC
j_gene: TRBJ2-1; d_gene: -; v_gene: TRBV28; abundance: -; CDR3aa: CASSILQSEQFF; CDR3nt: TGTGCCAGCAGTATTCTACAGAGTGAGCAGTTCTTC
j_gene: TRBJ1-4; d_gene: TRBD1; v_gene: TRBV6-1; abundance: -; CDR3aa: CASSERQGGEKLFF; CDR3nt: TGTGCCAGCAGTGAACGACAGGGTGGAGAAAAACTGTTTTTT
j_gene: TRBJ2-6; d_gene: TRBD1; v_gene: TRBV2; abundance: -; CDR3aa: CASSHLRTGVLSSGANVLTF; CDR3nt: TGTGCCAGCAGTCACCTTCGGACAGGCGTACTTTCCTCTGGGGCCAACGTCCTGACTTTC
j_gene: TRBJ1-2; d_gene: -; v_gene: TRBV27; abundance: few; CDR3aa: CASSSGGLKNGYTF; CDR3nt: TGTGCCAGCAGTTCAGGAGGGTTAAAGAATGGCTACACCTTC
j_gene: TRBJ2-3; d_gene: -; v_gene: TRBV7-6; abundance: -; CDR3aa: CASSFERLGTSTDTQYF; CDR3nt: TGTGCCAGCAGCTTCGAGAGACTAGGGACTAGCACAGATACGCAGTATTTT
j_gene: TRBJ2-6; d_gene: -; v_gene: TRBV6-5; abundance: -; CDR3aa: CASSYPMSSGANVLTF; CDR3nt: TGTGCCAGCAGTTACCCGATGAGCTCTGGGGCCAACGTCCTGACTTTC
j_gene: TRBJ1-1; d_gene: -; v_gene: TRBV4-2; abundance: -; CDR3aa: CASSFADRNTEAFF; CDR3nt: TGTGCCAGCAGTTTTGCGGACCGGAACACTGAAGCTTTCTTT
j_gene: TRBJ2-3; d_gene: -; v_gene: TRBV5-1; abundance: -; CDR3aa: CASRSGGPAGRTDTQYF; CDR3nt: TGCGCCAGCCGGTCAGGGGGCCCAGCGGGGCGCACAGATACGCAGTATTTT
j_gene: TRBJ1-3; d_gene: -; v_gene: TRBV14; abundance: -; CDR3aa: CASSQDQGFSGNTIYF; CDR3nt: TGTGCCAGCAGCCAAGATCAGGGGTTCTCTGGAAACACCATATATTTT
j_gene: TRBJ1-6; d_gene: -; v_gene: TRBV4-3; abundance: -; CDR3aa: CASSQERNSPLHF; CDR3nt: TGCGCCAGCAGCCAGGAGAGGAATTCACCCCTCCACTTT
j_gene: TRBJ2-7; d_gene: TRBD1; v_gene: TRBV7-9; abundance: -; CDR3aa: CASSVGTAGEQYF; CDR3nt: TGTGCCAGCAGCGTAGGGACAGCCGGGGAGCAGTACTTC
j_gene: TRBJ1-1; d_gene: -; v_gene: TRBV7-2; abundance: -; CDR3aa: CASSLSLGWSEAFF; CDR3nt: TGTGCCAGCAGTCTCTCTCTTGGATGGAGTGAAGCTTTCTTT
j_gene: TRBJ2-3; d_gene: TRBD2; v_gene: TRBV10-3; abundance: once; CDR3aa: CAISEDLAGSTDTQYF; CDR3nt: TGTGCCATCAGTGAGGATCTAGCGGGGTCCACAGATACGCAGTATTTT
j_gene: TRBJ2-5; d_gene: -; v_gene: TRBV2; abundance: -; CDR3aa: CASGGGWEETQYF; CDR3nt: TGTGCCAGCGGCGGGGGCTGGGAGGAGACCCAGTACTTC
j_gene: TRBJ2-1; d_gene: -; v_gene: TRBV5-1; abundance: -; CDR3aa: CASSLGGSGTAISYNEQFF; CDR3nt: TGCGCCAGCAGCTTGGGAGGGTCCGGGACCGCGATCTCCTACAATGAGCAGTTCTTC
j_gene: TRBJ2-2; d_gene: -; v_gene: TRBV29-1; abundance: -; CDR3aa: CSVEGAMNTGELFF; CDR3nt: TGCAGCGTTGAAGGGGCTATGAACACCGGGGAGCTGTTTTTT
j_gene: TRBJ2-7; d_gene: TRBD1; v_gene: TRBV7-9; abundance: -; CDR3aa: CASSPRDRGADEQYF; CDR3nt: TGTGCCAGCAGCCCCCGGGACAGGGGGGCCGACGAGCAGTACTTC
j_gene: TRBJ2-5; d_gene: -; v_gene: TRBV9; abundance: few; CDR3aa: CASSVGGQETQYF; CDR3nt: TGTGCCAGCAGCGTAGGGGGCCAAGAGACCCAGTACTTC
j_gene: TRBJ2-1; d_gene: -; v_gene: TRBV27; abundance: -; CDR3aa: CASSLTGYNEQFF; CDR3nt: TGTGCCAGCAGTTTAACCGGCTACAATGAGCAGTTCTTC
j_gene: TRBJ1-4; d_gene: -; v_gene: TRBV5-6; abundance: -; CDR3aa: CASSLGAREKLFF; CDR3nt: TGTGCCAGCAGCCTCGGGGCTCGTGAAAAACTGTTTTTT
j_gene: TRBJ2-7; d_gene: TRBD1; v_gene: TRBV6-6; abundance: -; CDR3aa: CASSYMGQRFSYEQYF; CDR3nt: TGTGCCAGCAGTTATATGGGACAGCGATTTTCCTACGAGCAGTACTTC
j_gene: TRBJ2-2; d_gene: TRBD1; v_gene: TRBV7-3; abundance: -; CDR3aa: CASSPPTGQGGTGELFF; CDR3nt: TGTGCCAGCAGCCCACCGACGGGACAGGGAGGGACCGGGGAGCTGTTTTTT
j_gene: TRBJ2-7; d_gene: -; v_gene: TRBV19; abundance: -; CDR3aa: CASNRDGGYEQYF; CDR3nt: TGTGCCAGTAACCGGGACGGGGGCTACGAGCAGTACTTC
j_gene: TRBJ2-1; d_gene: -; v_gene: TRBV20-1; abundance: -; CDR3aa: CSAREGHEQFF; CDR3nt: TGCAGTGCTAGAGAAGGACATGAGCAGTTCTTC
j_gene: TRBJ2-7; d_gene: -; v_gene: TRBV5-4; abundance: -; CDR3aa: CASSLAPGEVSEQYF; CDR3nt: TGTGCCAGCAGCTTGGCCCCAGGGGAGGTGAGCGAGCAGTACTTC
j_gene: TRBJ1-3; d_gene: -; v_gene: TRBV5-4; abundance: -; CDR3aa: CASSLGAGNTIYF; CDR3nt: TGTGCCAGCAGCCTAGGGGCTGGAAACACCATATATTTT
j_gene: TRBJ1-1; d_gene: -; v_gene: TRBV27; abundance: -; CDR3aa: CASSWAGTTEAFF; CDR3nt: TGTGCCAGCAGTTGGGCAGGCACCACTGAAGCTTTCTTT
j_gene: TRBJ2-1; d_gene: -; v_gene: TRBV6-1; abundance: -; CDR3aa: CASSESASSYNEQFF; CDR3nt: TGTGCCAGCAGTGAATCCGCGAGCTCCTACAATGAGCAGTTCTTC
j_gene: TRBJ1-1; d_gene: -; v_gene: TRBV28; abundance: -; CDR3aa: CASRQVSSNKEAFF; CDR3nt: TGTGCCAGTCGACAGGTTAGTTCGAACAAGGAAGCTTTCTTT
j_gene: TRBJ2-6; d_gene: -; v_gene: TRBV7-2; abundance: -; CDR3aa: CASSRPEDAGANVLTF; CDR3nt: TGTGCCAGCAGCCGCCCCGAGGATGCTGGGGCCAACGTCCTGACTTTC
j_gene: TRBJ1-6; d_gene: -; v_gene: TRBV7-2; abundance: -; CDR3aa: CASSYRSSPLHF; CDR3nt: TGTGCCAGCAGCTACCGGAGTTCACCCCTCCACTTT
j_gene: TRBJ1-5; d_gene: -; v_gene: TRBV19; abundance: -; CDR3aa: CASSPGAGNQPQHF; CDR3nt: TGTGCCAGTAGTCCCGGAGCGGGCAATCAGCCCCAGCATTTT
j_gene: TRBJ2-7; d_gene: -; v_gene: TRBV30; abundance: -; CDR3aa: CAWRERRSSYEQYF; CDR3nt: TGTGCCTGGAGGGAACGGAGGAGCTCCTACGAGCAGTACTTC